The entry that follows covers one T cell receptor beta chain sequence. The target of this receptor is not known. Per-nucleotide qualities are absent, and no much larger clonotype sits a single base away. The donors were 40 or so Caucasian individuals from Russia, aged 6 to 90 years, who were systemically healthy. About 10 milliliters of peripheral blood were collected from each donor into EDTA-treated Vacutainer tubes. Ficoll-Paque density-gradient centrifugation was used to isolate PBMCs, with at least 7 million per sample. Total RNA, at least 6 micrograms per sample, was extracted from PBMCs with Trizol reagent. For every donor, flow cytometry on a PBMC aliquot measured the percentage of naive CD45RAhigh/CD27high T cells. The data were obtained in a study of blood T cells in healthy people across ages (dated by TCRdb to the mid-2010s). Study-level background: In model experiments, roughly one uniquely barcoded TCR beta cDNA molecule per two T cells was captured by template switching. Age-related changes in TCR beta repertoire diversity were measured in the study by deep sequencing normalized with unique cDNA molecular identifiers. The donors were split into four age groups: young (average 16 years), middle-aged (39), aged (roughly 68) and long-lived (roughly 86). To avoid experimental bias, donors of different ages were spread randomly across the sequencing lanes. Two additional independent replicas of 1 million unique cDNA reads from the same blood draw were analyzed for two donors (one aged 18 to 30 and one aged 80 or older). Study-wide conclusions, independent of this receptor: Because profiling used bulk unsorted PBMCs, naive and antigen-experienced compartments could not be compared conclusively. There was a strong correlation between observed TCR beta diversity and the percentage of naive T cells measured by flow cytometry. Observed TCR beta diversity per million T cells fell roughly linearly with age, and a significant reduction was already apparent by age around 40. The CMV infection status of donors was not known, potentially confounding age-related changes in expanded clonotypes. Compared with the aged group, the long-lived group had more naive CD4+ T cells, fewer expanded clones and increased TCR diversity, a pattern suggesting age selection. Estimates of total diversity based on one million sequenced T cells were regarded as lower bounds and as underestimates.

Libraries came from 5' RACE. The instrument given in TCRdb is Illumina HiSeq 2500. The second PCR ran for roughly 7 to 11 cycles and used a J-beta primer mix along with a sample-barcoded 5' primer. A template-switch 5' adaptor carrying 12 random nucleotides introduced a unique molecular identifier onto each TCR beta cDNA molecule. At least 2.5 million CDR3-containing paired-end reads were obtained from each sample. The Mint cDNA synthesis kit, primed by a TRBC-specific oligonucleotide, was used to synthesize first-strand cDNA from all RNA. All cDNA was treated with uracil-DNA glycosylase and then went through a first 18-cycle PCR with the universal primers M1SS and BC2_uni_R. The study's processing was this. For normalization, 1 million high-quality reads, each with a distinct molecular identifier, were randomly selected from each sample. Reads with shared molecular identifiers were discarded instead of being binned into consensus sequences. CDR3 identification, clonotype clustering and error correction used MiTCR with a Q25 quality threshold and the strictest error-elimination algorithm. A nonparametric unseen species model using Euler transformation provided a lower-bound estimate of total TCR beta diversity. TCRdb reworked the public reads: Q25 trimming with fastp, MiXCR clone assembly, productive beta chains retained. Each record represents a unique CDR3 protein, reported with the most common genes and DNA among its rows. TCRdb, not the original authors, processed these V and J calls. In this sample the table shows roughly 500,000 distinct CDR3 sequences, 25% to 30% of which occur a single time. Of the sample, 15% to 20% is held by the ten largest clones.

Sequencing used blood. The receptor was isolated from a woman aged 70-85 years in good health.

The bases are TGTGCCAGCAGCTTTAAGACAGGGACCACTGAAGCTTTCTTT. Translated, it gives CASSFKTGTTEAFF. This chain is built from TRBV7-2 and TRBJ1-1, and 7 bases in between align with TRBD1. In the germline V gene, CDR1 corresponds to SGHTA and CDR2 to FQGNSA. Here V drops 3 bases and J drops 4 bases, and the junction holds 5 bases not matched to any gene. From the cysteine through the phenylalanine, the CDR3 covers 14 amino acids. CDR3 DNA only is kept here, 42 bases in frame from base 1. Supplemented by the reference TRBV7-2 and TRBJ1-1 proteins around the CDR3, the complete variable domain is GAGVSQSPSNKVTEKGKDVELRCDPISGHTALYWYRQSLGQGLEFLIYFQGNSAPDKSGLPSDRFSAERTGGSVSTLTIQRTQQEDSAVYLCASSFKTGTTEAFFGQGTRLTVV.